This note documents a single T cell receptor (beta chain) sequence. This record comes from a study of shared clonotypes between healthy human individuals. The deep-level immunoSEQ assay was used. Authors' processing steps: Owing to the provision of junction-only sequences devoid of quality scores by immunoSEQ, filtering differed. The protocol was immunoSEQ multiplex PCR, while the TCRdb copy is restricted to in-frame clones and leaves out a portion. The DNA was the basis for D and trimming; V, J and clone size are from that table. The repertoire holds about 600,000 clones, with around 97% as singletons. Deletions cut 0 bases from V and 2 bases from J, with 11 bases between. The CDR3 has 15 residues. Germline V CDR1 and CDR2: LNHNV, YYDKDF (reference sequence). Splitting the CD4+ cells yielded a CD45RA+ naive subset and a CD45RA-negative memory subset.

The TCR comes from a woman under 40 in good health. Material for sequencing was naive CD4+ T cells sorted from blood. This sample's subset: CD45RA+ positively selected. The chain has TRBV15 and TRBJ2-7, with unresolved D. CDR3 coding DNA: TGTGCCACCAGCAGAGATCTCGGCAACCCCTACGAGCAGTACTTC. Its translation: CATSRDLGNPYEQYF.